The 31 T cell receptor beta chains reported below all come from one sample, sequenced in a study of molecular identifiers for immune sequencing clone quantification. TCRdb re-analysed the PCR reads in MiXCR, keeping a single row per CDR3 protein. The sample includes about 640,000 distinct CDR3 sequences, around 20% of them seen just once. Sequenced sample: naive CD8+ T cells from blood, with Jurkat cell RNA spiked in. The subset denotes: FACS-sorted CD8+CD4-CCR7+CD45RA+ naive T cells. The receptors were sampled from a human donor in good health. Some libraries in this study had Jurkat cell RNA spiked in.

This clonotype was recorded many times. The V and J genes are TRBV6-7 and TRBJ2-7; 11 bases match TRBD1. TRBV6-7 counts as an open reading frame of uncertain function. This CDR3 is built from 16 residues. V was clipped by 5 bases and J by 3 bases; unmatched bases: 9. CDR3 sequence reads: CASSDRTGGGCYEQYF. CDR3 DNA sequence: TGTGCCAGCAGTGACCGGACAGGGGGCGGGTGCTACGAGCAGTACTTC.

This clonotype was detected ten times or more. V is TRBV12-3 or TRBV12-4 and J is TRBJ2-7; 11 bases line up with TRBD1. V lost 3 bases and J lost 5; bases outside the gene matches: 6. This CDR3 comprises 15 residues. DNA for the CDR3: TGTGCCAGCAGTTTTTCGGACAGGGGGCACGACGAGCAGTACTTC. Translation gives CASSFSDRGHDEQYF.

This clonotype came up a few times. The gene calls are TRBV5-1 and TRBJ2-2; D call uncertain. V was cut by 4 bases and J by 1 base, with 8 bases left in between. The CDR3 extends over 14 amino acids. CDR1 and CDR2 (germline): SGHRS, YFSETQ. CDR3 residues: CASSKDGNTGELFF. DNA of the CDR3: TGCGCCAGCAGCAAGGACGGGAACACCGGGGAGCTGTTTTTT.

This clonotype was counted many times. This chain joins TRBV11-2 and TRBJ2-3, with TRBD2 matching 11 bases. CDR1 and CDR2 (germline): SGHAT, FQNNGV. The CDR3 is 16 residues long. V was pared by 7 bases and J by 5 bases, with 11 bases of the junction left unmatched. CDR3 nucleotides: TGTGCCAGCACCCTAATAGCGGGAGGGTCGGGAGATACGCAGTATTTT. This gives the protein CASTLIAGGSGDTQYF.

The chain uses TRBV15 and TRBJ2-7, with 11 positions matching TRBD1. After removal of 4 bases from V and 4 bases from J, the junction contained 6 bases not matched to a gene. CDR1 is LNHNV and CDR2 is YYDKDF in the germline V gene (reference sequence). The CDR3 consists of 15 residues. The CDR3 DNA reads TGTGCCACCAGCACTGGACAGGGGGCTTTATACGAGCAGTACTTC. Encoded protein: CATSTGQGALYEQYF.

The chain combines TRBV6-5 with TRBJ2-7; a possible D gene is TRBD1 (6 bases). Trimming pared 2 bases from V and 0 bases from J, leaving 17 bases between. The CDR3 extends over 17 amino acids. In germline, CDR1 is MNHEY, CDR2 SVGAGI. CDR3 residues: CASSYRTEFPSSYEQYF. Here the CDR3 DNA reads TGTGCCAGCAGTTACAGGACAGAGTTTCCAAGCTCCTACGAGCAGTACTTC.

This clonotype was seen at least ten times. The chain recombines TRBV6-2 or TRBV6-3 with TRBJ1-5, with D possibly TRBD1 on 6 matching bases. The CDR3 loop spans 19 amino acids. Germline V CDR1 and CDR2: MNHEY, SVGEGT. With 5 bases removed from V and 2 bases from J, the gap between germline ends came to 25 bases. CDR3 coding DNA: TGTGCCAGCAGTATGGGCTGGCTCACCGGGACAAGGGGCAATCAGCCCCAGCATTTT. It is translated as CASSMGWLTGTRGNQPQHF.

At least ten counts were recorded for this clonotype. Written as DNA, the CDR3 is TGTGCCAGCAGCCCGGGGGCCTCGGACGAGCAGTACTTC. Amino acids: CASSPGASDEQYF. This chain connects TRBV13 to TRBJ2-7; perhaps D is TRBD1 or TRBD2 (6 bases each). V lost 5 bases and J lost 5, with 13 bases in between. There are 13 residues in the CDR3. CDR1 is PRHDT and CDR2 is FYEKMQ in the germline V gene (reference sequence).

This clonotype has a count of ten or more. This chain links TRBV7-3 with TRBJ2-7; D is possibly TRBD1 (5 bases). The CDR3 consists of 15 residues. Germline V CDR1 and CDR2: SGHTA, FQGTGA. Trimming removed 1 base from V and 7 bases from J, with 17 bases in between. CDR3 in amino acids: CASSLINQGPGEQYF. CDR3 in DNA: TGTGCCAGCAGCTTAATTAATCAGGGTCCTGGGGAGCAGTACTTC.

This clonotype was seen a handful of times. The rearrangement joins TRBV3-1 to TRBJ1-3; unclear D gene. Germline CDR1 LGHDT, CDR2 YNNKEL (reference sequence). The CDR3 length is 18 residues. Trimming removed 4 bases at V and 0 bases at J, with 19 bases between. The CDR3 reads CASSPYPEAVSSGNTIYF. Here the CDR3 DNA reads TGTGCCAGCAGCCCATACCCGGAGGCGGTGAGCTCTGGAAACACCATATATTTT.

In regard to this clonotype: A much larger clone sits a single nucleotide away, making a read error possible. V usage is TRBV11-2 and J usage is TRBJ2-3, with 8 bases fitting TRBD2. The V gene's germline CDR1 is SGHAT and CDR2 FQNNGV. CDR3 length: 17 residues. The trim removed 4 bases at V and 2 bases at J, leaving 11 bases unmatched. CDR3 in amino acids: CASSSDISGAYTDTQYF. CDR3 bases: TGTGCCAGCAGCTCAGATATTAGCGGGGCTTACACAGATACGCAGTATTTT. Complete variable domain (other parts from reference TRBV11-2 and TRBJ2-3): EAGVAQSPRYKIIEKRQSVAFWCNPISGHATLYWYQQILGQGPKLLIQFQNNGVVDDSQLPKDRFSAERLKGVDSTLKIQPAKLEDSAVYLCASSSDISGAYTDTQYFGPGTRLTVL.

The V call is TRBV4-3, the J call TRBJ2-7, with 7 bases lining up with TRBD2. This CDR3 comprises 14 residues. Germline loops: CDR1 LGHNA, CDR2 YSLEER. V lost 2 bases to trimming and J lost 3 bases; unmatched junction nucleotides: 4. The CDR3 is CASSQSAGVYEQYF. The CDR3 DNA is TGCGCCAGCAGCCAATCTGCGGGAGTCTACGAGCAGTACTTC.

Many counts were recorded for this clonotype. This chain links TRBV6-4 with TRBJ2-1; no clear D. The germline V and J ends were trimmed by 1 base and 12 bases, with 19 bases remaining between them. The CDR3 contains 15 residues. Germline V gene lookup returns CDR1 MRHNA and CDR2 SNTAGT. CDR3 DNA sequence: TGTGCCAGCAGTGACTTTCCCAGCCCCACTTTACGGCAGTTCTTC. Translating gives CASSDFPSPTLRQFF.

This clonotype was counted a single time. Without the conserved terminal phenylalanine or tryptophan, this CDR3 likely stems from a read error. The chain recombines TRBV7-9 with TRBJ2-7; D is uncertain. Germline loops: CDR1 SEHNR, CDR2 FQNEAQ (reference sequence). This CDR3 is 11 amino acids long. V was shortened by 1 base and J by 7 bases, with 5 bases between the two germline ends. CDR3 sequence (DNA): TGTGCCAGCAGCTTAGGGTTGGAGCAGTACCTC. Amino acid sequence: CASSLGLEQYL.

There are many counts of this clonotype. This chain uses TRBV4-3 with TRBJ1-1; D unresolved. The CDR3 sequence is 15 residues long. The germline V gene encodes CDR1 LGHNA and CDR2 YSLEER. Trimming stripped 5 bases from V and 0 bases from J, with 13 bases between. The CDR3 region is CASSSESGMNTEAFF. The CDR3 region has the DNA TGCGCCAGCAGCTCTGAGTCCGGGATGAACACTGAAGCTTTCTTT.

This clonotype was observed a few times. The junction shows a germline mismatch at one end, possibly a read error. The CDR3 bases are TGTGCCATCATGCCCGGGGGTACTGAAGCTTCCTTT. It is translated as CAIMPGGTEASF. The V and J genes are TRBV10-3 and TRBJ1-1, with TRBD1 as a possible D gene (5 bases). The CDR3 sequence is 12 residues long. The V gene's germline CDR1 is ENHRY and CDR2 SYGVKD.

This clonotype was seen at least ten times. This chain uses TRBV6-5 with TRBJ1-1, with 8 bases lining up with TRBD1. This CDR3 has 13 residues. CDR1 MNHEY and CDR2 SVGAGI come from the germline V gene. With V trimmed by 6 bases and J by 8 bases, 8 bases remained unmatched. The CDR3 region has the DNA TGTGCCAGCAGAATCCCAGGGGGCACAGAAGCTTTCTTT. Its protein product is CASRIPGGTEAFF.

This clonotype was seen a handful of times. The chain is built from TRBV4-3 and TRBJ2-7; 7 nucleotides line up with TRBD1. The CDR3 is 15 residues long. CDR1 and CDR2 (germline): LGHNA, YSLEER. V lost 0 bases, J lost 3 bases, and 5 bases stayed unmatched. The CDR3: CASSQDIGTVYEQYF. The CDR3, as DNA: TGCGCCAGCAGCCAAGACATCGGGACAGTCTACGAGCAGTACTTC.

Many counts were recorded for this clonotype. The genes are TRBV20-1 and TRBJ2-3; D tentatively fits TRBD1 or TRBD2 (5 bases each). Germline loops: CDR1 DFQATT, CDR2 SNEGSKA (reference sequence). Trimming left V 1 base short and J 1 base short, with 18 bases between. This CDR3 contains 17 residues. The CDR3 DNA follows: TGCAGTGCTAGAGGTTGGGGGTCTAACTTCGGCACAGATACGCAGTATTTT. Translated: CSARGWGSNFGTDTQYF.

At least ten counts were recorded for this clonotype. The V gene is TRBV6-1, the J gene TRBJ1-2; D not resolved. This CDR3 region has 15 residues. Between the trimmed V and J ends, which lost 2 bases and 2 bases, there was a span of 12 bases. From germline, CDR1 is MNHNS and CDR2 SASEGT. CDR3 coding DNA: TGTGCCAGCAGTGAAAGGATACTGGGCAACTATGGCTACACCTTC. Translated, it gives CASSERILGNYGYTF.

About this clonotype itself: This clone may be a read error of a much larger clone one base away. The rearrangement joins TRBV20-1 to TRBJ1-1; the D is unclear. The germline V gene encodes CDR1 DFQATT and CDR2 SNEGSKA (reference sequence). The germline V and J ends were trimmed by 3 bases and 5 bases, with 16 bases remaining between them. The CDR3 extends over 14 amino acids. The CDR3: CSASDGLPRTEAFF. CDR3 DNA: TGCAGTGCTAGCGATGGACTCCCTAGGACTGAAGCTTTCTTT.

This clonotype turned up a few times. This chain uses TRBV9 with TRBJ2-5; no clear D. This CDR3 is 15 amino acids long. The germline V gene encodes CDR1 SGDLS and CDR2 YYNGEE. The V end lost 0 bases, the J end lost 1 base, and 10 bases lay between the germline ends. The CDR3, as DNA: TGTGCCAGCAGCGTAGCTTGGCAGACCCAAGAGACCCAGTACTTC. Amino acids: CASSVAWQTQETQYF.

The table lists this clonotype with many counts. The gene calls are TRBV7-2 and TRBJ2-7; 12 nucleotides agree with TRBD2. This CDR3 is built from 17 residues. J was trimmed by 6 bases and V by 5 bases; bases with no gene match: 14. Germline V gene data show CDR1 as SGHTA and CDR2 as FQGNSA. CDR3 DNA sequence: TGTGCCAGCAGCCCCGCTAGCGGGAGGGCCCAGCTCTCCGAGCAGTACTTC. Encoded protein: CASSPASGRAQLSEQYF.

The chain employs TRBV11-2 and TRBJ2-5; TRBD2 is a possible D gene (5 bases). Looked up from germline, CDR1 is SGHAT and CDR2 is FQNNGV. CDR3 size: 14 residues. Trimming took 4 bases from V and 1 from J, leaving 10 bases between them. The CDR3 DNA reads as TGTGCCAGCAGCTACGGGATCCCCCAAGAGACCCAGTACTTC. This gives the protein CASSYGIPQETQYF.

This clonotype occurred many times. V gene TRBV12-3 or TRBV12-4 combines with J gene TRBJ2-5; the match to TRBD2 covers 12 bases. J lost 5 bases, V lost 4 bases, and 2 bases had no gene match. There are 14 residues in the CDR3. CDR3 DNA sequence: TGTGCCAGCAGTTGGACTAGCGGGATCGAGACCCAGTACTTC. It translates to CASSWTSGIETQYF.

This clonotype was seen a handful of times. V usage is TRBV19 and J usage is TRBJ2-2; D is undetermined. Germline V lookup: CDR1 LNHDA, CDR2 SQIVND (reference sequence). The CDR3 is made up of 13 amino acids. V lost 2 bases to trimming and J lost 6 bases, with 7 bases between them. In DNA form, the CDR3 reads TGTGCCAGTAGTATAAATGGGGCCGGGGAGCTGTTTTTT. Translation gives CASSINGAGELFF.

Turning to this clonotype: A much larger clone is a single base away; this may be a read error. CDR3: CASSEALVTSGETQYF. The CDR3 nucleotides read TGTGCCAGCAGTGAAGCGCTTGTGACTAGCGGGGAGACCCAGTACTTC. V is TRBV2 and J is TRBJ2-5; 10 bases are a match to TRBD2. The CDR3 runs to 16 residues. CDR1 is SNHLY and CDR2 is FYNNEI in the germline V gene. V trimming: 0 bases; J trimming: 5 bases; junction bases outside the gene matches: 6.

This clonotype was detected many times. CDR3 nucleotide sequence: TGTGCCAGCCAGACCGGGAGTCGGTCTTCGTACGAGCAGTACTTC. This gives the protein CASQTGSRSSYEQYF. J is TRBJ2-7 and V is TRBV28; the D gene is possibly TRBD2 (6 bases). The V and J ends lost 8 bases and 4 bases respectively, with 21 bases between them. Germline V gene data show CDR1 as MDHEN and CDR2 as SYDVKM. The length of the CDR3 is 15 residues.

About this clonotype itself: With a much larger clone just one base away, this may be a read error. Lacking the conserved final phenylalanine or tryptophan, this CDR3 likely reflects a read error. No DNA is shown, since the ends of the CDR3 on it are uncertain; the CDR3 is the one TCRdb lists. The CDR3 region is CASSEVSGGES. This chain uses TRBV2 with TRBJ1-1; the D call TRBD1 from the table was never checked on the DNA. The CDR3 extends over 11 residues, inclusive of both ends. Germline lookup yields CDR1 SNHLY and CDR2 FYNNEI.

The rearrangement links TRBV12-3 or TRBV12-4 to TRBJ2-1; 7 nucleotides align to TRBD1. The CDR3 runs 15 residues. V lost 2 bases to trimming and J lost 7 bases; unmatched junction nucleotides: 8. This CDR3 reads CASSLPGQSFNEQFF. In nucleotides, the CDR3 is TGTGCCAGCAGTTTACCGGGACAGAGCTTTAATGAGCAGTTCTTC.

Worth noting for this clonotype: This clone may be a read error of a much larger clone one base away. This chain joins TRBV13 and TRBJ2-7, with 13 nucleotides matching TRBD2. The CDR3 runs to 19 residues. V lost 0 bases and J lost 3; bases outside the gene matches: 11. From germline, CDR1 is PRHDT and CDR2 FYEKMQ (reference sequence). CDR3 residues: CASSLGHGLAGARFYEQYF. The CDR3 DNA is TGTGCCAGCAGCTTAGGCCACGGACTAGCGGGGGCCCGATTCTACGAGCAGTACTTC.